This T cell receptor beta chain is drawn from a study of T cell responses to AZD1222 COVID-19 vaccine. The data were produced by immunoSEQ multiplex PCR, yet TCRdb's version contains in-frame clones alone and is incomplete. The sample records 100,000 to 150,000 clones, more than 85% being singletons. Findings and limits, study-wide: The study identified only five or six AZD1222 recipients as seropositive at baseline. Nearly half of unique spike-specific TCRs reportedly avoided B.1.351 and B.1.1.7 mutated regions.

With regard to this clone: No antigen is known for it.

This CDR3 is 14 amino acids long. Trimming took 2 bases from V and 8 from J, leaving 15 bases between them. Germline V gene sequence: CDR1 LNHDA, CDR2 SQIVND (reference sequence). The study pooled second doses at about 4 or about 12 weeks. The sample consisted of peripheral blood, taken 28 days after the second AZD1222 dose. The V gene is TRBV19, the J gene TRBJ1-2, with no clear D. The TCR was taken from an adult who received the AZD1222 COVID-19 vaccine. DNA for the CDR3: TGTGCCAGTAGTATACTAGACACCGGTTGGGGCTACACCTTC. Protein: CASSILDTGWGYTF.